This T cell receptor (beta chain) was captured by sequencing in a study of blood T cell repertoires in COVID-19. In the study overall: Acute and convalescent COVID-19 samples came from the United States, Italy and Spain. The analysed material was cDNA or gDNA that came from T cells, B-cell-depleted T cells, or PBMCs.

Original handling: Estimation of nucleated cell counts relied on the amplification of reference gene primers. Sequencing was performed with immunoSEQ multiplex PCR; in TCRdb, only in-frame clones are kept and a portion is missing. V, J and clone size reflect that table, while D and trimming were determined from the DNA. Among about 230,000 clones listed, 65% to 90% were seen once. CDR1 and CDR2 (germline): LNHNV, YYDKDF (reference sequence). V dropped 0 bases and J dropped 6; count of bases not matched to a gene: 6. The CDR3 runs to 16 residues. The V gene is TRBV15, the J gene TRBJ2-7; 12 bases map to TRBD2. Material: peripheral blood. The TCR originated in a woman aged 50 to 60 with acute or convalescent COVID-19. The CDR3 loop is CATSRDLGLAGTEQYF. As DNA, the CDR3 is TGTGCCACCAGCAGAGATCTAGGACTAGCGGGGACCGAGCAGTACTTC.